In this sample, the clone carrying this T cell receptor beta chain turned up once. This specimen comes from a study of blood T cell repertoires in COVID-19. Study-wide context: COVID-19 samples from acute and convalescent phases originated in the United States, Italy and Spain. The cDNA or gDNA used as material had been derived from T cells, B-cell-depleted T cells, or PBMCs.

There are 13 residues in the CDR3. The ends were cut back, 3 bases at V and 1 base at J, with 6 bases in the middle. The germline V gene has CDR1 PRHDT and CDR2 FYEKMQ (reference sequence). As handled by the study authors: It was from reference gene primer amplification that nucleated cell counts were estimated. Clones were read by immunoSEQ multiplex PCR, and TCRdb kept only the in-frame ones, dropping some. Clone size and the V and J calls come from that table; the DNA yielded D and trimming. Of roughly 50,000 clones in the sample, about nine tenths were seen once. Sample: peripheral blood. The clonotype comes from a woman aged 40 to 50 with active COVID-19. The chain uses TRBV13 and TRBJ1-1; D call uncertain. Here the CDR3 DNA reads TGTGCCAGCAGCTTTGGGCCGAACACTGAAGCTTTCTTT. Translated, it gives CASSFGPNTEAFF. The full variable domain, in which reference TRBV13 and TRBJ1-1 provide the parts outside the CDR3, is AAGVIQSPRHLIKEKRETATLKCYPIPRHDTVYWYQQGPGQDPQFLISFYEKMQSDKGSIPDRFSAQQFSDYHSELNMSSLELGDSALYFCASSFGPNTEAFFGQGTRLTVV.